This T cell receptor beta chain derives from a study of cytomegalovirus exposure and HLA in healthy donors. General observations from the study: In vitro checks showed that a few CMV-associated chains really do target CMV antigens.

V gave up 5 bases and J gave up 4 bases; unmatched junction bases: 3. Germline-derived CDR1 and CDR2 are MNHEY and SMNVEV (reference sequence). CDR3 size: 14 residues. Clones were sequenced by immunoSEQ multiplex PCR, and TCRdb holds only the in-frame ones, with some missing. The table records about 79,000 clones, 80% to 95% of them present only once. As concerns this clone: Its antigen is still unknown.

Material for sequencing was PBMCs. The chain links TRBV27 to TRBJ2-3; 10 bases are a match to TRBD2. This receptor was identified in a woman in her 30s in good health and CMV-seronegative. In nucleotides, the CDR3 is TGTGCCAGCAGTCTGGGGACTAGCGCAGATACGCAGTATTTT. This gives the protein CASSLGTSADTQYF.